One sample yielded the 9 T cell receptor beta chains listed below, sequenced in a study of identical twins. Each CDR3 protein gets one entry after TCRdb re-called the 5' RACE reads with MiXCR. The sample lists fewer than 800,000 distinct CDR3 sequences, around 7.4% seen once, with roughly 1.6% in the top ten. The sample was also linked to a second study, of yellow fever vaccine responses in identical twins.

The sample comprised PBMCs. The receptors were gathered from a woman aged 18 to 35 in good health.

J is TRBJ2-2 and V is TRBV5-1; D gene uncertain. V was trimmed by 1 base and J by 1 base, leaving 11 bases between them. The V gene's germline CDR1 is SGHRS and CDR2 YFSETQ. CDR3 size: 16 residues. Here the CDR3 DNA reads TGCGCCAGCAGCTTGTACGCCTCAGAGAACACCGGGGAGCTGTTTTTT. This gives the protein CASSLYASENTGELFF.

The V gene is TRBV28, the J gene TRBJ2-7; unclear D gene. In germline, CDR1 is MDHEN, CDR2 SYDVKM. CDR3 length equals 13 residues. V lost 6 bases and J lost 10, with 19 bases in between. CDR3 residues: CASSPLPGSEQYF. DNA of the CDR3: TGTGCCAGCAGCCCCTTGCCGGGCTCGGAACAGTACTTC.

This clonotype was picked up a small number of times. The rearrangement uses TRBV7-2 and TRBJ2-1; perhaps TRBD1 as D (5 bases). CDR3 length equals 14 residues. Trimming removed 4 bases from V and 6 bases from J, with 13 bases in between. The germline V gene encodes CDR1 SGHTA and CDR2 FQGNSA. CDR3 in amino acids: CASSSRVGINEQFF. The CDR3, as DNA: TGTGCCAGCAGCTCCAGGGTGGGTATCAATGAGCAGTTCTTC.

The CDR3 DNA reads as TGCGCCAGCAGCGCAACTAGCGTCCTCACAGATACGCAGTATTTT. Translated, it gives CASSATSVLTDTQYF. The chain joins TRBV5-1 to TRBJ2-3; 7 positions agree with TRBD2. Germline V gene sequence: CDR1 SGHRS, CDR2 YFSETQ. This CDR3 has 15 residues. The V and J ends lost 4 bases and 2 bases, in that order; junction bases with no gene match: 7.

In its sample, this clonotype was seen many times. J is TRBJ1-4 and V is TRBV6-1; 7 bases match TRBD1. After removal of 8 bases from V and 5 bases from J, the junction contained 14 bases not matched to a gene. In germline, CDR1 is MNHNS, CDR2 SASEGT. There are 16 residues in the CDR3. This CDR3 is CASHRDSMAGNEKLFF. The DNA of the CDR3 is TGTGCCAGCCACCGGGACAGTATGGCGGGGAATGAAAAACTGTTTTTT.

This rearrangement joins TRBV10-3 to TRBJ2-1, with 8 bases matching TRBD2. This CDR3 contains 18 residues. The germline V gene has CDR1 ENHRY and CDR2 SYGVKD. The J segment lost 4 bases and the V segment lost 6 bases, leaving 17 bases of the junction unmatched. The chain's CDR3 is CAISGTSGAPPKYNEQFF. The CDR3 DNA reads TGTGCCATCAGCGGAACTAGCGGAGCACCTCCCAAGTACAATGAGCAGTTCTTC.

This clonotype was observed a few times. CDR3 bases: TGTGCCAGCAGCCAATCCTATTCAAGACTAGCGGGTAACAATGAGCAGTTCTTC. Its protein is CASSQSYSRLAGNNEQFF. This chain uses TRBV3-1 with TRBJ2-1, with 10 bases fitting TRBD2. Germline CDR1 and CDR2: LGHDT and YNNKEL (reference sequence). With V trimmed by 2 bases and J by 5 bases, 12 bases remained unmatched. This CDR3 is 18 amino acids long.

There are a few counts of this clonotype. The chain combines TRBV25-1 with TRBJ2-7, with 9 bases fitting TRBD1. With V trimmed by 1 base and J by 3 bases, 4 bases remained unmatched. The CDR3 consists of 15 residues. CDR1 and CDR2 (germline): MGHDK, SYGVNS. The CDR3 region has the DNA TGTGCCAGCAGTGAATCTTCGGGACAGGGCTACGAGCAGTACTTC. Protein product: CASSESSGQGYEQYF.

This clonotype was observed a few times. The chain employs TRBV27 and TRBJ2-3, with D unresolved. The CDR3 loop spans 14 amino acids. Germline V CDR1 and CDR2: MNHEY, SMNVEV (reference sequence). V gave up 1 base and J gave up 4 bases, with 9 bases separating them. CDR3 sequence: CASSLLHNADTQYF. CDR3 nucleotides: TGTGCCAGCAGTTTATTACACAACGCAGATACGCAGTATTTT.